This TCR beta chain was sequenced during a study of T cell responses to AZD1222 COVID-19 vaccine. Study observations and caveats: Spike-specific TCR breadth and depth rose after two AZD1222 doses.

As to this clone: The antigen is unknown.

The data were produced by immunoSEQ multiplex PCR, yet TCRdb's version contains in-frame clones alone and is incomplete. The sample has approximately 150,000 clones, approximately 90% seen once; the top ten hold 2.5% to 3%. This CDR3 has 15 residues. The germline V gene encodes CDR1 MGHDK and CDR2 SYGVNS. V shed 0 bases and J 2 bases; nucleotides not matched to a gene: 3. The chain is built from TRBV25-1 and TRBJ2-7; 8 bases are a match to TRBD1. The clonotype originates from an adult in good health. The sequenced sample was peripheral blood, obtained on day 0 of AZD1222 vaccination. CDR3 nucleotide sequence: TGTGCCAGCAGTGAATACGGGACAGGCGCCTACGAGCAGTACTTC. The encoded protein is CASSEYGTGAYEQYF.